The present entry profiles one T cell receptor (beta chain) with its context. This entry comes from a study of blood T cell repertoires in COVID-19. The method was immunoSEQ multiplex PCR; TCRdb's version includes in-frame clones alone and lacks a portion of them. The table lists 60,000 to 85,000 clones, around 86% of them singletons, with 9% to 15% in the top ten. The J segment lost 5 bases and the V segment lost 9 bases, leaving 2 bases of the junction unmatched. The germline CDR1 and CDR2 sequences are SNHLY and FYNNEI. This CDR3 has 13 residues. The sequencing input was peripheral blood. V and J are TRBV2 and TRBJ1-6; 9 bases match TRBD1. The sequence derives from a human donor in a cohort sampled during active COVID-19. CDR3 DNA sequence: TGTGCCAGGGGACAGGGAGATAATTCACCCCTCCACTTT. Amino acids: CARGQGDNSPLHF. Full variable domain (remainder filled in from reference TRBV2 and TRBJ1-6): EPEVTQTPSHQVTQMGQEVILRCVPISNHLYFYWYRQILGQKVEFLVSFYNNEISEKSEIFDDQFSVERPDGSNFTLKIRSTKLEDSAMYFCARGQGDNSPLHFGNGTRLTVT.